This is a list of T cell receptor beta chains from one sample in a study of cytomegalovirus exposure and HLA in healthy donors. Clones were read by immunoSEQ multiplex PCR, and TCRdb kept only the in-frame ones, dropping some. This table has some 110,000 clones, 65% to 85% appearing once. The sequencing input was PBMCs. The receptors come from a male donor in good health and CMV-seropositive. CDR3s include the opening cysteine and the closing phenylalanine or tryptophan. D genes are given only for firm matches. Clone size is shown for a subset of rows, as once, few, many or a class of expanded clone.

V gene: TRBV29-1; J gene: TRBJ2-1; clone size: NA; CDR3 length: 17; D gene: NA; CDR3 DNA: TGCAGCGCCTTCCCTATCGGTGCCGGGGGGCGCGGGGGTGAGCAGTTCTTC; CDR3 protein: CSAFPIGAGGRGGEQFF
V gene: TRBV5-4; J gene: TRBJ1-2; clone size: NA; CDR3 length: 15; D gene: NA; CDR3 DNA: TGTGCCAGCAGCTTGGTCGGGGAACCCTCTTATGGCTACACCTTC; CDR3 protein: CASSLVGEPSYGYTF
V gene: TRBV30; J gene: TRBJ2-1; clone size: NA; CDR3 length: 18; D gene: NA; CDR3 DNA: TGTGCCTGGAGCAGCGGACGATTTACAGGGAAGGGAGGGGATGAGCAGTTCTTC; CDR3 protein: CAWSSGRFTGKGGDEQFF
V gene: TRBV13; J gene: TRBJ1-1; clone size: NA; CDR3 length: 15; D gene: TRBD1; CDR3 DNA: TGTGCCAGCAGCCGCCTACAGGGGCTATCCGGTGAAGCTTTCTTT; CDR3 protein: CASSRLQGLSGEAFF
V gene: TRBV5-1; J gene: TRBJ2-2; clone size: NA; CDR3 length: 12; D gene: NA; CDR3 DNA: TGCGCCAGCAGCGTACAGGGCCCTGAGCTGTTTTTT; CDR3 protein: CASSVQGPELFF
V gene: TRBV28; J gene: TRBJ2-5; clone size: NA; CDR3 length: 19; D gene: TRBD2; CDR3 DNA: TGTGCCAGCAGTTCCGTCCCCGGTGGGGCGGGGGGGCCGGGGGAGACCCAGTACTTC; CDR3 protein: CASSSVPGGAGGPGETQYF
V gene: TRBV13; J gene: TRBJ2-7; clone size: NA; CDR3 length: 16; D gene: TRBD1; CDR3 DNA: TGTGCCAGCAGCTCCCCGGGCGGACAGGGGCCCGCGGGGCAGTACTTC; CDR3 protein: CASSSPGGQGPAGQYF
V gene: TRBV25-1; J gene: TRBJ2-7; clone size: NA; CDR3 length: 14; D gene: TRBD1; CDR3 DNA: TGTGCCAGCAGCCTGGACAGGGGAAAGCGCGAGCAGTACTTC; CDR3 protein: CASSLDRGKREQYF
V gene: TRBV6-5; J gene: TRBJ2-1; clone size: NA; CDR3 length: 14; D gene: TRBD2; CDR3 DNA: TGTGCCAGCAGTTACGTGGGACTAGGCAATGAGCAGTTCTTC; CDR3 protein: CASSYVGLGNEQFF
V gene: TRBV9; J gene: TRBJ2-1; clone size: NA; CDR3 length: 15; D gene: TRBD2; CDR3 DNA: TGTGCCAGCAGCGTAGCTCGCGGGAGTAACAATGAGCAGTTCTTC; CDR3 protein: CASSVARGSNNEQFF
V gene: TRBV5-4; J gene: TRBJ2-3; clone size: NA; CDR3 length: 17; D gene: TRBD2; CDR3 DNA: TGTGCCAGCAGCTCTCCTAGCGGGAGAGGGGGCCCAGATACGCAGTATTTT; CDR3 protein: CASSSPSGRGGPDTQYF
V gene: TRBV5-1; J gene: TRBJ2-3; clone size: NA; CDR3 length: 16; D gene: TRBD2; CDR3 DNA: TGCGCCAGCAGCCCCGGTGAAGCGGGAAGCACAGATACGCAGTATTTT; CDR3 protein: CASSPGEAGSTDTQYF
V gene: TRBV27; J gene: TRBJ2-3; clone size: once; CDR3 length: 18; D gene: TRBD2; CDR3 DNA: TGTGCCAGCACCACACACCGACTAGCGGGGGAAATTACAGATACGCAGTATTTT; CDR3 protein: CASTTHRLAGEITDTQYF
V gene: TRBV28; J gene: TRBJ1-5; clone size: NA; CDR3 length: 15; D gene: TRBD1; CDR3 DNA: TGTGCCAGCAGTTTAGGGACAGGGGATATTCAGCCCCAGCATTTT; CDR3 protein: CASSLGTGDIQPQHF
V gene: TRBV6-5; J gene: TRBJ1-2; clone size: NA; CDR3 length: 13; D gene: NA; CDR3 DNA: TGTGCCAGCAGTCCCTCCGGGACATATGGCTACACCTTC; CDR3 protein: CASSPSGTYGYTF
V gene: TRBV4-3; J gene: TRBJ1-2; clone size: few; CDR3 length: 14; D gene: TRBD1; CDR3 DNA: TGCGCCAGCAGCCAGCCCGGGACAGGGGGCGGCTACACCTTC; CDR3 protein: CASSQPGTGGGYTF
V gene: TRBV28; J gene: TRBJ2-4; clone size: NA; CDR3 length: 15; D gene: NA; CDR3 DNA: TGTGCCAGCAGTTCGGCAGAGATAGCCAAAAACGTTCAGTACTTC; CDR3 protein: CASSSAEIAKNVQYF
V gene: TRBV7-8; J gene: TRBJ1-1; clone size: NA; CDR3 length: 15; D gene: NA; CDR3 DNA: TGTGCCAGCATCATAGGAGACAGGTTGAACACTGAAGCTTTCTTT; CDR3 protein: CASIIGDRLNTEAFF
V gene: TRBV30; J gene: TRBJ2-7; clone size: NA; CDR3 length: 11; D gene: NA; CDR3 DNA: TGTGCCTGGAGTGTAGGGGTCGAGCAGTACTTC; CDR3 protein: CAWSVGVEQYF
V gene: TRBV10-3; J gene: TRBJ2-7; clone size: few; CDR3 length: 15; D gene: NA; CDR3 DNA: TGTGCCATCAGTGACCAAACCGGGATTACCTACGAGCAGTACTTC; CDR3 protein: CAISDQTGITYEQYF
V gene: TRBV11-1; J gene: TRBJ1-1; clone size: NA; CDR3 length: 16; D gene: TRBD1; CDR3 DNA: TGTGCCAGCAGCTTAGACAGGGGCCGACGGAACACTGAAGCTTTCTTT; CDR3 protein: CASSLDRGRRNTEAFF
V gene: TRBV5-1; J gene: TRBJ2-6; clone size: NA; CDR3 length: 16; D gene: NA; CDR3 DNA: TGCGCCAGCAGCCTCGGGTCGGGCTCTGGGGCCAACGTCCTGACTTTC; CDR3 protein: CASSLGSGSGANVLTF
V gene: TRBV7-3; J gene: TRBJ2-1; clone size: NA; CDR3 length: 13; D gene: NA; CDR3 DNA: TGTGCCAGCAGCGAAATACCAGGGAATGAGCAGTTCTTC; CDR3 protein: CASSEIPGNEQFF
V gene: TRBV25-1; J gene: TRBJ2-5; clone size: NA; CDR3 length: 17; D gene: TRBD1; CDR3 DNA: TGTGCCAGCAGTGAGCGTCTAAACAGGGGGCGCGGGGAGACCCAGTACTTC; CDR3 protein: CASSERLNRGRGETQYF
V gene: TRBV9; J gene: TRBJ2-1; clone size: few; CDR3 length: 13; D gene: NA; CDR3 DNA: TGTGCCAGCAGTCCAGACTCCTACAATGAGCAGTTCTTC; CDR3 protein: CASSPDSYNEQFF
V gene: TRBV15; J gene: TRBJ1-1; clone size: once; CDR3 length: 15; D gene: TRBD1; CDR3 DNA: TGTGCCACCAGCAGAGCCGGGACAGGGGAGACTGAAGCTTTCTTT; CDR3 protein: CATSRAGTGETEAFF
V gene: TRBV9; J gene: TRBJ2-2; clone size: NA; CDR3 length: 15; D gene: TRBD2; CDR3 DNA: TGTGCCAGCAGCCTAGCGGGAGTGGACACCGGGGAGCTGTTTTTT; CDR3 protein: CASSLAGVDTGELFF
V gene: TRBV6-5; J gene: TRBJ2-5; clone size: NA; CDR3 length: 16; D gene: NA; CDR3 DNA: TGTGCCAGCAGTTACGACGCTGAGCAGGGCCGGGAGACCCAGTACTTC; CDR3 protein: CASSYDAEQGRETQYF
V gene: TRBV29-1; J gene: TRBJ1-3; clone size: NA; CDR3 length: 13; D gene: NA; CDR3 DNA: TGCAGCGTCCTACGTTCTTCGGGAAACACCATATATTTT; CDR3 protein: CSVLRSSGNTIYF
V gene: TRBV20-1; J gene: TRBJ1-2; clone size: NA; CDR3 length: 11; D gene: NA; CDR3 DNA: TGCAGTGCTAGAGAGGGAGGTGGCTACACCTTC; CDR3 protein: CSAREGGGYTF
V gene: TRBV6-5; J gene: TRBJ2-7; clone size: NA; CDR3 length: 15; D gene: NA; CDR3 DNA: TGTGCCAGCAGTCCCCGGACAGTATACTCCTACGAGCAGTACTTC; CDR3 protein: CASSPRTVYSYEQYF
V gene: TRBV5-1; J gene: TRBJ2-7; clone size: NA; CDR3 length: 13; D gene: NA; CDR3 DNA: TGCGCCAGCAGCCGTTCGAGGGATTACGAGCAGTACTTC; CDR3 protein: CASSRSRDYEQYF
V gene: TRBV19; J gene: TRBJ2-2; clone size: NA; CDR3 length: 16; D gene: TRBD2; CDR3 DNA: TGTGCCAGTTTTACTTTAGCGGGAGGCCCCACCGGGGAGCTGTTTTTT; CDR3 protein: CASFTLAGGPTGELFF
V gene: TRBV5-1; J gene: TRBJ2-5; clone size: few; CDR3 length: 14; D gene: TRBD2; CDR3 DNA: TGCGCCAGCAGCTTTGAAGCGGGAAAGGGGACCCAGTACTTC; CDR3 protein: CASSFEAGKGTQYF
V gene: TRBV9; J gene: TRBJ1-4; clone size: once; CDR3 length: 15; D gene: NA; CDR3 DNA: TGTGCCAGCAGCTTCCGAGGAGCAGAGAATGAAAAACTGTTTTTT; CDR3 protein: CASSFRGAENEKLFF
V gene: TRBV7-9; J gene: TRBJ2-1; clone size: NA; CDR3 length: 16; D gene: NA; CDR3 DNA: TGTGCCAGCAGCTATAGACTCGGAAGCTCCTACAATGAGCAGTTCTTC; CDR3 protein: CASSYRLGSSYNEQFF
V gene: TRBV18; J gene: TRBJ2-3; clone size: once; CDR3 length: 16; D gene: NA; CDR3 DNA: TGTGCCAGCTCAACTCGGAGAGGGGGGGGCGCAGATACGCAGTATTTT; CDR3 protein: CASSTRRGGGADTQYF
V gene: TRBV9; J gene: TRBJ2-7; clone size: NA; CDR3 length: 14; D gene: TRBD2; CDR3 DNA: TGTGCCAGCAGCGTGACTAGCGGCCCCTACGAGCAGTACTTC; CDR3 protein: CASSVTSGPYEQYF
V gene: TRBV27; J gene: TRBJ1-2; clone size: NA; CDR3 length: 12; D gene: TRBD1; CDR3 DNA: TGTGCCAGTGCGACAGGGGGCTATGGCTACCCCTTC; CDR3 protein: CASATGGYGYPF
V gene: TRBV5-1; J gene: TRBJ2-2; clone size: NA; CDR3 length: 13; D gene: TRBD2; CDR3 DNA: TGCGCCTCCAGACTAGCGGTCGCCGGGGAGCTGTTTTTT; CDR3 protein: CASRLAVAGELFF
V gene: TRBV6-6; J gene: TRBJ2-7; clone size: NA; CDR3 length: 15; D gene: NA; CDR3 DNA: TGTGCCAGCACCTTTGGACAGATGCTCTCCTACGAGCAGTACTTC; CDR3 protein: CASTFGQMLSYEQYF
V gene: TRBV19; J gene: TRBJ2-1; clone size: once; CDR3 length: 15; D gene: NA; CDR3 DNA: TGTGCCAGTAGTATGAGCGGGTGGATTTTACAAGAGCAGTTCTTC; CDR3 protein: CASSMSGWILQEQFF
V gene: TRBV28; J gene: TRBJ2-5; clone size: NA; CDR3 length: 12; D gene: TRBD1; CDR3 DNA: TGTGCCAGCAGTTCAGGGGGAGAGACCCAGTACTTC; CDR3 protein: CASSSGGETQYF
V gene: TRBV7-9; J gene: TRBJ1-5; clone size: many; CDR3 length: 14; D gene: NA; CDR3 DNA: TGTGCCAGCAGCCGAGGGGCAGGGGTTCAGCCCCAGCATTTT; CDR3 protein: CASSRGAGVQPQHF
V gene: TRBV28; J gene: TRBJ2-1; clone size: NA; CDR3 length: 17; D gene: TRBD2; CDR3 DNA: TGTGCCAGCACCCCTGGGGGTAGCGGGGGACGCTACAATGAGCAGTTCTTC; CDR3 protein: CASTPGGSGGRYNEQFF
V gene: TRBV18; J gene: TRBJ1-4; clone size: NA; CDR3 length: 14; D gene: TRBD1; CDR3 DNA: TGTGCCAGCTCAGCAGGGACAGGGCTCCGAAAACTGTTTTTT; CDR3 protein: CASSAGTGLRKLFF
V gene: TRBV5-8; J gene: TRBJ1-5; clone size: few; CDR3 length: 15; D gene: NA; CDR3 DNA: TGTGCCAGCAGCTCCGAATTGTTCCGGAATCAGCCCCAGCATTTT; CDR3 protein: CASSSELFRNQPQHF
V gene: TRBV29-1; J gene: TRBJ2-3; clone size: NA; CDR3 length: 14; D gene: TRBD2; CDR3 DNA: TGCAGCGTTGATCCTAGCGGGAGTACAGATACGCAGTATTTT; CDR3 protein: CSVDPSGSTDTQYF
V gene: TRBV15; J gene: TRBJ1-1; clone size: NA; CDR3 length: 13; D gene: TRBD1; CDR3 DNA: TGTGCCACCAGCTTAACAGGGGGGACTGAAGCTTTCTTT; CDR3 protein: CATSLTGGTEAFF
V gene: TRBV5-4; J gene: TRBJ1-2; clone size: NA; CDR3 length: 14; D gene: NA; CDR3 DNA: TGTGCCAGCAGCTTACGGGGCAGGGGTAATGGCTACACCTTC; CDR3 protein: CASSLRGRGNGYTF
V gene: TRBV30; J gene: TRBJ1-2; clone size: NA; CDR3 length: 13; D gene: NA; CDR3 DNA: TGTGCCTGGACCCTGCTGGGGGCCTATGGCTACACCTTC; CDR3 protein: CAWTLLGAYGYTF
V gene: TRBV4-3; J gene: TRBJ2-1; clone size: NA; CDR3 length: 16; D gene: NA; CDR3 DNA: TGCGCCAGCAGCCAAGACCGTCGGCGGAGCTACAATGAGCAGTTCTTC; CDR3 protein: CASSQDRRRSYNEQFF
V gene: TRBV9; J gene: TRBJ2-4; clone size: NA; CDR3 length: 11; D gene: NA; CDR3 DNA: TGTGCCAGCAGCGTAGGAGGCATTCAGTACTTC; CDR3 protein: CASSVGGIQYF
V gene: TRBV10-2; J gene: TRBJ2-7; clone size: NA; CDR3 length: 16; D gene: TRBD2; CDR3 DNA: TGCGCCAGCAGGGGCGTTGGCTTGCGGGGGGATTACGAGCAGTACTTC; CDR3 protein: CASRGVGLRGDYEQYF
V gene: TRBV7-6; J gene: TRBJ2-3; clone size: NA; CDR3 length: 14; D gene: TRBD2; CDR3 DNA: TGTGCCAGCAGTACTGGGGGGGTCACAGATACGCAGTATTTT; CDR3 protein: CASSTGGVTDTQYF
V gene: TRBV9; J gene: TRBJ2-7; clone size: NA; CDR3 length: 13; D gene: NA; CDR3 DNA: TGTGCCAGCAGCGTTTTAGGGGCCGGGGAGCAGTACTTC; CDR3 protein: CASSVLGAGEQYF
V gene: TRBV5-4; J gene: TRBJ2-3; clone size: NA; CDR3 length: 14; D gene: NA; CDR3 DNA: TGTGCCAGCAGCTTGGGAACGGGCACAGATACGCAGTATTTT; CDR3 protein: CASSLGTGTDTQYF